The 31 T cell receptor beta chains in this list originate from one sample, sequenced in a study of blood T cell repertoires in COVID-19. This table comes from immunoSEQ multiplex PCR, and its TCRdb copy is limited to in-frame clones, with some not included. The sample has about 180,000 clones, 87% seen once. Material: peripheral blood. The receptors derive from a woman in her fifties or sixties with acute or convalescent COVID-19.

The chain combines TRBV6-2 or TRBV6-3 with TRBJ2-7; D perhaps matches TRBD2 (6 bases). Germline V gives CDR1 MNHEY, CDR2 SVGEGT. Trimming left V 5 bases short and J 3 bases short, with 8 bases between. The CDR3 length is 12 residues. The chain's CDR3 is CASSTGDYEQYF. The CDR3 DNA reads TGTGCCAGCAGTACGGGGGACTACGAGCAGTACTTC.

This rearrangement joins TRBV2 to TRBJ1-1; 8 nucleotides agree with TRBD1. The CDR3 runs to 15 residues. Trimming removed 8 bases from V and 0 bases from J; junction bases left unmatched: 8. Germline V lookup: CDR1 SNHLY, CDR2 FYNNEI. This CDR3 is CASLGQGFLNTEAFF. The CDR3 region has the DNA TGTGCCAGCCTTGGACAGGGCTTCTTGAACACTGAAGCTTTCTTT. Using reference TRBV2 and TRBJ1-1 for the parts outside the CDR3, the full variable domain is EPEVTQTPSHQVTQMGQEVILRCVPISNHLYFYWYRQILGQKVEFLVSFYNNEISEKSEIFDDQFSVERPDGSNFTLKIRSTKLEDSAMYFCASLGQGFLNTEAFFGQGTRLTVV.

The gene calls are TRBV10-3 and TRBJ2-7, with a tentative D call TRBD2 (6 bases). The germline V gene encodes CDR1 ENHRY and CDR2 SYGVKD. This CDR3 is built from 18 residues. With 3 bases removed from V and 2 bases from J, the gap between germline ends came to 23 bases. The CDR3 nucleotides read TGTGCCATCAGTGATTCCCCCGGGGTCGGCGGGGTGACCTACGAGCAGTACTTC. Translated: CAISDSPGVGGVTYEQYF.

The chain couples TRBV7-9 to TRBJ2-2; 8 bases line up with TRBD1. The CDR3 loop spans 13 amino acids. Germline lookup yields CDR1 SEHNR and CDR2 FQNEAQ (reference sequence). Trimming took 7 bases from V and 6 from J; bases not matched to a gene: 4. CDR3 sequence: CASTKQGAGELFF. The CDR3 nucleotides are TGTGCCAGCACTAAACAGGGGGCCGGGGAGCTGTTTTTT.

V usage is TRBV12-3 or TRBV12-4 and J usage is TRBJ1-2; D possibly corresponds to TRBD1 (6 bases). This CDR3 spans 13 amino acids. Trimming left V 6 bases short and J 8 bases short, with 16 bases between. The CDR3 loop reads CASSRGGEGGYTF. The CDR3, as DNA: TGTGCCAGCAGCCGAGGGGGGGAAGGAGGCTACACCTTC.

The chain couples TRBV19 to TRBJ1-1; the match to TRBD1 covers 9 bases. The CDR3 runs 15 residues. V lost 4 bases and J lost 2; bases outside the gene matches: 5. CDR1 is LNHDA, CDR2 SQIVND, per germline (reference sequence). CDR3 in DNA: TGTGCCAGTAGTACCCGACAGGGGGGAAACACTGAAGCTTTCTTT. Translating it yields CASSTRQGGNTEAFF. The variable domain in full, completed from reference TRBV19 and TRBJ1-1, reads DGGITQSPKYLFRKEGQNVTLSCEQNLNHDAMYWYRQDPGQGLRLIYYSQIVNDFQKGDIAEGYSVSREKKESFPLTVTSAQKNPTAFYLCASSTRQGGNTEAFFGQGTRLTVV.

The chain recombines TRBV3-1 (or the pseudogene TRBV3-2) with TRBJ2-1; D is perhaps TRBD1 (5 bases). The CDR3 has 13 amino acids. Trimming took off 1 base at V and 4 bases at J, with 5 bases between the two ends. Germline-derived CDR1 and CDR2 are LGHDT and YNNKEL (reference sequence). The CDR3, as DNA: TGTGCCAGCAGCCAAGGACAGTACAATGAGCAGTTCTTC. Its translation is CASSQGQYNEQFF.

The chain joins TRBV11-2 to TRBJ1-1; a possible D gene is TRBD1 (6 bases). The CDR3 has 13 residues. The V end lost 3 bases, the J end lost 1 base, and 6 bases lay between the germline ends. In germline, CDR1 is SGHAT, CDR2 FQNNGV. The CDR3 coding sequence is TGTGCCAGCAGCTTGACAGGGAACACTGAAGCTTTCTTT. As protein: CASSLTGNTEAFF. The complete variable domain, with remaining parts taken from reference TRBV11-2 and TRBJ1-1, reads EAGVAQSPRYKIIEKRQSVAFWCNPISGHATLYWYQQILGQGPKLLIQFQNNGVVDDSQLPKDRFSAERLKGVDSTLKIQPAKLEDSAVYLCASSLTGNTEAFFGQGTRLTVV.

The chain couples TRBV5-1 to TRBJ2-2; TRBD1 might be the D (6 bases). V lost 4 bases to trimming and J lost 1 base, with 8 bases between them. Germline CDR1 is SGHRS and CDR2 is YFSETQ. The CDR3 is made up of 14 amino acids. The CDR3 sequence: CASSEQGNTGELFF. In DNA, the CDR3 is TGCGCCAGCAGCGAACAGGGGAACACCGGGGAGCTGTTTTTT.

The V call is TRBV6-5, the J call TRBJ1-2; the D is unclear. The V gene's germline CDR1 is MNHEY and CDR2 SVGAGI. Trimming stripped 6 bases from V and 5 bases from J, with 16 bases between. The CDR3 covers 14 residues. The CDR3 DNA reads TGTGCCAGCAGCCCCGCGGGCGATTTTTATGGCTACACCTTC. This encodes CASSPAGDFYGYTF.

The CDR3 is CASSLRTSGRPTDTQYF. In DNA form, the CDR3 reads TGTGCCAGCAGTTTACGAACTAGCGGGAGGCCAACAGATACGCAGTATTTT. This chain links TRBV27 with TRBJ2-3, with 12 positions matching TRBD2. The CDR3 has 17 amino acids. The germline CDR1 and CDR2 sequences are MNHEY and SMNVEV (reference sequence). With 2 bases clipped from V and 3 bases from J, the junction kept 6 bases outside the gene matches.

The chain carries TRBV9 and TRBJ1-2; tentatively, D is TRBD1 (6 bases). CDR1 SGDLS and CDR2 YYNGEE come from the germline V gene. This CDR3 has 14 amino acids. V was trimmed by 4 bases and J by 8 bases, leaving 18 bases between them. CDR3 in amino acids: CASSTGDILGGYTF. In nucleotides, the CDR3 is TGTGCCAGCAGCACCGGGGACATCTTGGGAGGCTACACCTTC.

The chain links TRBV6-5 to TRBJ2-7; 9 bases align to TRBD1. CDR1 MNHEY and CDR2 SVGAGI come from the germline V gene. This CDR3 comprises 15 residues. V lost 3 bases, J lost 9 bases, and 12 bases stayed unmatched. The CDR3 region is CASSYKPGQGPWQYF. The CDR3 DNA follows: TGTGCCAGCAGTTATAAACCGGGACAGGGACCGTGGCAGTACTTC.

CDR3 coding DNA: TGTGCCAGCTCACCACCTGTCAGGACTTATGGCTACACCTTC. This codes for CASSPPVRTYGYTF. This chain connects TRBV18 to TRBJ1-2; D gene ambiguous. There are 14 residues in the CDR3. Per germline, CDR1 KGHSH and CDR2 LQKENI. Trimming removed 0 bases at V and 5 bases at J, with 10 bases between.

The rearrangement joins TRBV10-3 to TRBJ2-3, with a tentative D call TRBD2 (5 bases). Germline V gives CDR1 ENHRY, CDR2 SYGVKD. The CDR3 extends over 14 amino acids. The V gene lost 8 bases and the J gene lost 0 bases, with 12 bases spanning the gap. CDR3 protein: CAIGRTVSTDTQYF. Here the CDR3 DNA reads TGTGCCATCGGAAGGACTGTCAGCACAGATACGCAGTATTTT.

This chain uses TRBV27 with TRBJ2-7; 8 bases are a match to TRBD2. Germline V gene data show CDR1 as MNHEY and CDR2 as SMNVEV (reference sequence). There are 14 residues in the CDR3. With V trimmed by 2 bases and J by 6 bases, 6 bases remained unmatched. In nucleotides, the CDR3 is TGTGCCAGCAGTTTACTAGCGGGTACGGGCGAGCAGTACTTC. Protein: CASSLLAGTGEQYF.

The chain carries TRBV5-1 and TRBJ2-7; 9 bases line up with TRBD2. CDR3 length: 14 residues. Germline CDR1 is SGHRS and CDR2 is YFSETQ. With 7 bases clipped from V and 5 bases from J, the junction kept 10 bases outside the gene matches. This CDR3 is CASRLSGRANEQYF. Written as DNA, the CDR3 is TGCGCCAGCCGACTTAGCGGGAGAGCCAACGAGCAGTACTTC.

This clone was picked up one time. This chain uses TRBV6-1 with TRBJ1-1; maybe TRBD1 (6 bases). Germline V CDR1 and CDR2: MNHNS, SASEGT. The CDR3 contains 15 residues. Trimming stripped 1 base from V and 0 bases from J, with 9 bases between. The CDR3 loop reads CASSEGSGVNTEAFF. For the CDR3, the DNA is TGTGCCAGCAGTGAAGGTTCAGGGGTGAACACTGAAGCTTTCTTT.

This clone turned up a few times. The chain links TRBV28 to TRBJ1-1; possibly TRBD1 for D (5 bases). The V end lost 3 bases, the J end lost 6 bases, and 8 bases lay between the germline ends. This CDR3 comprises 12 residues. Germline assignment: CDR1 MDHEN and CDR2 SYDVKM. The CDR3, as DNA: TGTGCCAGCAGTTTGCAGGGCGCTGAAGCTTTCTTT. Translated, it gives CASSLQGAEAFF. Variable domain in full (rest from reference TRBV28 and TRBJ1-1): DVKVTQSSRYLVKRTGEKVFLECVQDMDHENMFWYRQDPGLGLRLIYFSYDVKMKEKGDIPEGYSVSREKKERFSLILESASTNQTSMYLCASSLQGAEAFFGQGTRLTVV.

The V call is TRBV27, the J call TRBJ2-7; TRBD1 aligns across 10 bases. CDR1 and CDR2 (germline): MNHEY, SMNVEV (reference sequence). V was clipped by 5 bases and J by 5 bases; unmatched bases: 12. The CDR3 has 16 residues. CDR3 nucleotides: TGTGCCAGCAGTCGAGGACTGGGGACAGGGGTGAACGAGCAGTACTTC. Its protein is CASSRGLGTGVNEQYF.

The chain couples TRBV6-2 or TRBV6-3 to TRBJ2-1; D might be TRBD1 (5 bases). The V end lost 4 bases, the J end lost 8 bases, and 18 bases lay between the germline ends. The CDR3 contains 15 residues. CDR1 is MNHEY, CDR2 SVGEGT, per germline. The CDR3 spells CASSWGQAFLDEQFF. As DNA, the CDR3 is TGTGCCAGCAGTTGGGGCCAGGCCTTCTTGGATGAGCAGTTCTTC.

CDR3 sequence (DNA): TGTGCCAGCAGCTCCGACAGGGTTGGGGACACTGAAGCTTTCTTT. Its protein product is CASSSDRVGDTEAFF. V usage is TRBV7-3 and J usage is TRBJ1-1, with TRBD1 matching 7 bases. This CDR3 comprises 15 residues. J gave up 3 bases and V 4 bases, and 8 bases lay outside the gene matches. Germline loops: CDR1 SGHTA, CDR2 FQGTGA.

This rearrangement joins TRBV15 to TRBJ2-1; 8 bases agree with TRBD1. V lost 5 bases and J lost 10; bases outside the gene matches: 7. The CDR3 spans 13 residues. CDR1 is LNHNV and CDR2 is YYDKDF in the germline V gene (reference sequence). CDR3: CATSGQGAREQFF. CDR3 bases: TGTGCCACCAGCGGCCAGGGGGCGAGGGAGCAGTTCTTC.

In its sample, this clone was seen once. V is TRBV6-2 or TRBV6-3 and J is TRBJ1-3; D is unresolved. CDR1 MNHEY and CDR2 SVGEGT come from the germline V gene. The ends were cut back, 2 bases at V and 2 bases at J, with 10 bases in the middle. The CDR3 sequence is 15 residues long. CDR3 in DNA: TGTGCCAGCAGTTACGGGGAGGACGCTGGAAACACCATATATTTT. Amino acid sequence: CASSYGEDAGNTIYF.

The sample holds a few counts of this clone. The chain couples TRBV28 to TRBJ2-5, with D unresolved. CDR1 is MDHEN, CDR2 SYDVKM, per germline. V lost 2 bases and J 8 bases, leaving 15 bases between the germline ends. This CDR3 region has 14 residues. The DNA for the CDR3 is TGTGCCAGCAGTTTAGACTCCCCCAAGAGCACCCAGTACTTC. Amino acid sequence: CASSLDSPKSTQYF.

The J gene is TRBJ2-7, the V gene TRBV7-8, with 12 positions matching TRBD2. Trimming took 1 base from V and 0 from J; bases not matched to a gene: 1. CDR3 length equals 16 residues. CDR1 SGHVS and CDR2 FQNEAQ come from the germline V gene. Written as DNA, the CDR3 is TGTGCCAGCAGCTTAGGACTAGCGGGGGACTCCTACGAGCAGTACTTC. Protein: CASSLGLAGDSYEQYF.

Written as DNA, the CDR3 is TGTGCCAGTACCTCGGGGGAGGGCCGCCCCCAGCATTTT. Its translation is CASTSGEGRPQHF. The chain joins TRBV19 to TRBJ1-5; tentative D call: TRBD1 (5 bases). Trimming removed 7 bases from V and 10 bases from J, with 17 bases in between. This CDR3 region has 13 residues. CDR1 and CDR2 (germline): LNHDA, SQIVND (reference sequence).

This clone was recorded once. The V and J genes are TRBV27 and TRBJ2-7; D remains ambiguous. Germline assignment: CDR1 MNHEY and CDR2 SMNVEV (reference sequence). V lost 3 bases to trimming and J lost 6 bases, with 12 bases between them. CDR3 length equals 13 residues. This CDR3 reads CASSFYPIGEQYF. CDR3 DNA sequence: TGTGCCAGCAGTTTCTATCCGATTGGCGAGCAGTACTTC.

This chain joins TRBV6-6 and TRBJ2-7; D unclear. The germline CDR1 and CDR2 sequences are MNHNY and SVGAGI (reference sequence). CDR3 length: 11 residues. V lost 5 bases and J lost 6, with 8 bases in between. The CDR3: CASSPGIEQYF. The DNA for the CDR3 is TGTGCCAGCAGTCCCGGTATCGAGCAGTACTTC.

The V call is TRBV29-1, the J call TRBJ1-4; D perhaps matches TRBD1 (6 bases). CDR3 length: 13 residues. In germline, CDR1 is SQVTM, CDR2 ANQGSEA. Trimming took off 6 bases at V and 1 base at J, with 9 bases between the two ends. CDR3 in amino acids: CSVLQGTNEKLFF. In DNA, the CDR3 is TGCAGCGTCTTACAGGGAACTAATGAAAAACTGTTTTTT. Drawing the rest from reference TRBV29-1 and TRBJ1-4, the complete variable domain is SAVISQKPSRDICQRGTSLTIQCQVDSQVTMMFWYRQQPGQSLTLIATANQGSEATYESGFVIDKFPISRPNLTFSTLTVSNMSPEDSSIYLCSVLQGTNEKLFFGSGTQLSVL.

The rearrangement uses TRBV9 and TRBJ1-3, with D possibly TRBD1 on 6 matching bases. The V end was cut by 0 bases, the J end by 0 bases, with 10 bases between. The CDR3 covers 16 residues. The germline V gene encodes CDR1 SGDLS and CDR2 YYNGEE. This CDR3 is CASSVAQGSSGNTIYF. DNA of the CDR3: TGTGCCAGCAGCGTAGCACAGGGCAGCTCTGGAAACACCATATATTTT.